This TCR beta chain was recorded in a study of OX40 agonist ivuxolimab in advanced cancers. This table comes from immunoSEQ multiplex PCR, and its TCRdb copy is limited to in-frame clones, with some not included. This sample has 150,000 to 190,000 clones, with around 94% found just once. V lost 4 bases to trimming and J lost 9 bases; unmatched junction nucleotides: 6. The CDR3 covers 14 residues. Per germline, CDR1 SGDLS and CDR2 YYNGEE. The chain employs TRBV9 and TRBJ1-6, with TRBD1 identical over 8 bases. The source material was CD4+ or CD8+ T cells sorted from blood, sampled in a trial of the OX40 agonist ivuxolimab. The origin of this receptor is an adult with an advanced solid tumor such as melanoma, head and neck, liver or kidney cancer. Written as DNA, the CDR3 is TGTGCCAGCAGCCAAACAGGGGGTGGTTCACCCCTCCACTTT. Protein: CASSQTGGGSPLHF.